The entry below describes one T cell receptor (beta chain). Treatment indicated: some 19 received Ad26.COV2.S at low or high dose, single or two shots; several received placebo; per-sample allocation not given. Repertoires come from day 63 after the first vaccine or placebo injection. An Ad26 vector expressing Wuhan-strain SARS-CoV-2 spike served as the vaccine. This record belongs to a study of Ad26.COV2.S vaccination and SARS-CoV-2 variants. The CDR3 runs 13 residues. The germline V and J ends were trimmed by 4 bases and 0 bases, with 7 bases remaining between them. The germline gives CDR1 GTSNPN, CDR2 SVGIG (reference sequence). The protocol was immunoSEQ multiplex PCR, while the TCRdb copy is restricted to in-frame clones and leaves out a portion. This sample yields 350,000 to 400,000 clones, of which approximately 90% are seen a single time; approximately 1.9% belongs to the top ten.

This sequence was found in a person aged 18 to 59 who received the Ad26.COV2.S COVID-19 vaccine or a placebo. The rearrangement links TRBV30 to TRBJ1-5, with unresolved D. The specimen comprised peripheral blood, sampled in a trial of Ad26.COV2.S vaccine versus placebo. The DNA of the CDR3 is TGTGCCTGGACGGACGGTAGCAATCAGCCCCAGCATTTT. This sequence encodes CAWTDGSNQPQHF. The whole variable domain, remainder taken from reference TRBV30 and TRBJ1-5, is SQTIHQWPATLVQPVGSPLSLECTVEGTSNPNLYWYRQAAGRGLQLLFYSVGIGQISSEVPQNLSASRPQDRQFILSSKKLLLSDSGFYLCAWTDGSNQPQHFGDGTRLSIL.